The rows below give T cell receptor beta chains drawn from one sample of a study of identifying expanded T cells in peripheral blood. Assay: immunoSEQ multiplex PCR; the TCRdb copy retains only in-frame clones and omits some. The sample shows more than 45,000 clones, 89% of them seen only once. Sequencing input: blood. The receptors were sampled from a person aged 18-69 years in good health. Both conserved end residues are part of each CDR3. D genes are given only for firm matches. Rows may omit the clone size; those that give it use once, few, many or a size class.

j_call,d_call,clone_size,v_call,cdr3_aa,cdr3_nt
TRBJ2-3,TRBD1,-,TRBV11-3,CASSYTTGETDTQYF,TGTGCCAGCAGCTACACGACAGGGGAGACAGATACGCAGTATTTT
TRBJ2-7,-,once,TRBV10-3,CAIRPASSYEQYF,TGTGCCATTCGCCCCGCGAGCTCCTACGAGCAGTACTTC
TRBJ2-2,-,once,TRBV10-3,CATETGNTGELFF,TGTGCCACGGAGACAGGGAACACCGGGGAGCTGTTTTTT
TRBJ2-5,-,-,TRBV25-1,CASEGTEKETQYF,TGTGCCAGCGAAGGGACGGAGAAAGAGACCCAGTACTTC
TRBJ1-1,-,-,TRBV28,CASRGAYTEAFF,TGTGCCAGCAGGGGGGCGTACACTGAAGCTTTCTTT
TRBJ2-3,TRBD2,once,TRBV19,CASSGTSGRGDTQYF,TGTGCCAGTAGTGGCACTAGCGGGAGAGGGGATACGCAGTATTTT
TRBJ2-1,-,-,TRBV6-5,CASSPRYDVNEQFF,TGTGCCAGCAGTCCCCGCTACGACGTTAATGAGCAGTTCTTC
TRBJ2-5,-,-,TRBV28,CASSPIGSPETQYF,TGTGCCAGCAGCCCCATCGGGAGTCCGGAGACCCAGTACTTC
TRBJ1-4,-,-,TRBV4-3,CASSQGAARNEKLFF,TGCGCCAGCAGCCAAGGGGCGGCCCGTAATGAAAAACTGTTTTTT
TRBJ2-7,TRBD2,-,TRBV7-2,CASSWTTSGAYEQYF,TGTGCCAGCAGCTGGACGACTAGCGGGGCGTACGAGCAGTACTTC
TRBJ1-1,-,-,TRBV19,CASSILGAEAFF,TGTGCCAGTAGTATTCTCGGGGCTGAAGCTTTCTTT
TRBJ1-1,-,-,TRBV11-2,CASSLMRNTEAFF,TGTGCCAGCAGCTTAATGAGGAACACTGAAGCTTTCTTT
TRBJ2-2,TRBD2,once,TRBV14,CASSQDLAGAAGELFF,TGTGCCAGCAGCCAAGATCTAGCGGGGGCCGCCGGGGAGCTGTTTTTT
TRBJ1-1,TRBD1,-,TRBV29-1,CSVNTGGNTEAFF,TGCAGCGTTAATACAGGGGGGAACACTGAAGCTTTCTTT
TRBJ1-5,-,-,TRBV6-6,CASSYSSTEPQHF,TGTGCCAGCAGTTACTCGAGTACGGAGCCCCAGCATTTT
TRBJ2-6,TRBD1,-,TRBV12-5,CASGNGQGAPGANVLTF,TGTGCTAGTGGTAATGGACAGGGGGCGCCTGGGGCCAACGTCCTGACTTTC
TRBJ1-2,-,-,TRBV11-2,CASSLVSGAEGYTF,TGTGCCAGCAGCTTAGTCTCGGGAGCTGAGGGCTACACCTTC
TRBJ1-6,TRBD1,once,TRBV6-1,CASSDGQGLPLHF,TGTGCCAGCAGTGACGGACAGGGTCTACCCCTCCACTTT
TRBJ2-3,-,-,TRBV6-5,CASSYSGSAGDTQYF,TGTGCCAGCAGTTACTCCGGCAGCGCTGGGGATACGCAGTATTTT
TRBJ2-7,TRBD1,-,TRBV7-2,CASTRQGPYEQYF,TGTGCCAGCACCCGACAGGGCCCCTACGAGCAGTACTTC
TRBJ2-7,-,-,TRBV5-6,CASSFLDGVYEQYF,TGTGCCAGCAGCTTTCTAGACGGGGTCTACGAGCAGTACTTC
TRBJ1-5,-,-,TRBV10-3,CATLGGSNQPQHF,TGTGCCACCCTGGGGGGTAGCAATCAGCCCCAGCATTTT
TRBJ1-2,-,-,TRBV7-2,CASSAPSGQLGGYTF,TGTGCCAGCAGCGCCCCTTCCGGACAGCTCGGGGGCTACACCTTC
TRBJ1-1,-,-,TRBV23-1,CALPRQANTEAFF,TGCGCCCTCCCCCGACAGGCAAACACTGAAGCTTTCTTT
TRBJ2-1,-,-,TRBV28,CASRGTQSSYNEQFF,TGTGCCAGCAGGGGGACTCAAAGCTCCTACAATGAGCAGTTCTTC
TRBJ2-7,-,-,TRBV18,CASRAEYEQYF,TGTGCCAGCCGGGCAGAATACGAGCAGTACTTC
TRBJ2-1,TRBD2,-,TRBV7-8,CASSLGSRGSGSGNEQFF,TGTGCCAGCAGCTTAGGCTCGCGCGGGAGTGGATCCGGCAATGAGCAGTTCTTC
TRBJ2-7,TRBD1,-,TRBV5-1,CASSPKDRAVYEQYF,TGCGCCAGCAGCCCTAAGGACAGGGCAGTCTACGAGCAGTACTTC
TRBJ1-4,-,-,TRBV5-1,CASSTTGFTEKLFF,TGCGCCAGCAGTACCACAGGGTTTACTGAAAAACTGTTTTTT
TRBJ2-1,-,-,TRBV5-4,CASSLGPSSYNEQFF,TGTGCCAGCAGCTTGGGGCCCAGCTCCTACAATGAGCAGTTCTTC
TRBJ1-1,TRBD1,once,TRBV18,CASSLRDREAEAFF,TGTGCCAGCTCCCTCCGGGACAGGGAGGCTGAAGCTTTCTTT
TRBJ1-3,-,-,TRBV5-1,CASSLAGTNSGNTIYF,TGCGCCAGCAGCTTGGCCGGGACGAACTCTGGAAACACCATATATTTT
TRBJ2-3,-,-,TRBV7-3,CASSFGTDTQYF,TGTGCCAGCAGCTTCGGGACAGATACGCAGTATTTT
TRBJ1-1,-,-,TRBV7-9,CASSPPNRTTEAFF,TGTGCCAGCAGCCCCCCCAATCGGACCACTGAAGCTTTCTTT
TRBJ2-1,-,-,TRBV9,CASSVGEKGYNEQFF,TGTGCCAGCAGCGTAGGAGAAAAGGGGTACAATGAGCAGTTCTTC
TRBJ2-7,TRBD2,-,TRBV4-3,CASSPHITSGGNYEQYF,TGCGCCAGCAGCCCCCATATAACTAGCGGGGGGAACTACGAGCAGTACTTC
TRBJ2-7,-,-,TRBV20-1,CSAARGYEQYF,TGCAGTGCTGCCCGAGGATACGAGCAGTACTTC
TRBJ2-1,-,once,TRBV7-2,CASSLSRAYNEQFF,TGTGCCAGCAGCTTATCACGGGCCTACAATGAGCAGTTCTTC
TRBJ1-2,TRBD1,-,TRBV2,CASSSGTGDSLGYTF,TGTGCCAGCAGTTCCGGGACAGGGGATAGCTTAGGCTACACCTTC
TRBJ1-3,-,-,TRBV11-2,CASSSESGNTIYF,TGTGCCAGCAGCTCGGAATCTGGAAACACCATATATTTT
TRBJ1-6,TRBD1,-,TRBV4-1,CASSQQTGAGSPLHF,TGCGCCAGCAGCCAACAGACAGGGGCGGGTTCACCCCTCCACTTT
TRBJ1-6,-,-,TRBV5-1,CASSLGQGYNSPLHF,TGCGCCAGCAGCTTGGGTCAGGGTTATAATTCACCCCTCCACTTT
TRBJ1-1,-,few,TRBV5-1,CASSLGQKDTEAFF,TGCGCCAGCAGCTTGGGACAGAAAGACACTGAAGCTTTCTTT
TRBJ2-7,TRBD1,-,TRBV27,CASSSPGTGNYEQYF,TGTGCCAGCAGTTCTCCCGGGACAGGGAATTACGAGCAGTACTTC
TRBJ1-1,TRBD1,-,TRBV7-2,CASSRQGVGDTEAFF,TGTGCCAGCAGTCGTCAGGGGGTAGGGGACACTGAAGCTTTCTTT
TRBJ2-3,-,few,TRBV9,CASSVSSTDTQYF,TGTGCCAGCAGCGTAAGCAGCACAGATACGCAGTATTTT
TRBJ2-2,-,once,TRBV7-9,CASSFPGELFF,TGTGCCAGCAGCTTCCCCGGGGAGCTGTTTTTT
TRBJ1-5,-,-,TRBV15,CATSDILTVYSNQPQHF,TGTGCCACCAGCGACATTTTGACAGTTTATAGCAATCAGCCCCAGCATTTT
TRBJ2-4,TRBD1,-,TRBV5-6,CASSLRQGAMNIQYF,TGTGCCAGCAGCTTAAGGCAGGGGGCTATGAACATTCAGTACTTC
TRBJ2-3,TRBD2,-,TRBV18,CASSPLVAGSTDTQYF,TGTGCCAGCTCACCATTGGTAGCGGGGAGCACAGATACGCAGTATTTT
TRBJ2-3,-,once,TRBV9,CASSVDPVAGRNTDTQYF,TGTGCCAGCAGCGTAGACCCGGTGGCGGGTCGTAACACAGATACGCAGTATTTT
TRBJ1-4,TRBD1,-,TRBV5-5,CASSLGTGWEKLFF,TGTGCCAGCAGCTTGGGGACAGGTTGGGAAAAACTGTTTTTT